This T cell receptor beta chain was documented in a study of blood T cell repertoires in COVID-19. Seattle patient enrollment occurred during active infection, with longitudinal follow-up thereafter. Deletions cut 6 bases from V and 0 bases from J, with 8 bases between. Germline CDR1 and CDR2: MNHEY and SVGAGI. The CDR3 loop spans 13 amino acids. TCRdb's copy holds only in-frame clones and misses some; the assay was immunoSEQ multiplex PCR. The sample yields more than 80,000 clones, less than 95% seen once. In this sample, this clone turned up once. This clonotype originated in a man younger than 35 with COVID-19, enrolled during active disease. The chain joins TRBV6-5 to TRBJ1-1; D possibly corresponds to TRBD1 (6 bases). The sequencing input was peripheral blood. This CDR3 reads CASRDSLNTEAFF. The CDR3 coding sequence is TGTGCCAGCAGGGACAGCTTGAACACTGAAGCTTTCTTT.